These 19 T cell receptor beta chains originate from one sample sequenced in a study of T cells after yellow fever vaccination. In TCRdb, the 5' RACE reads were re-called with MiXCR into one record per CDR3 protein. The sample includes a few hundred thousand distinct CDR3 sequences, around 8.6% of them seen just once. The specimen was CD4+ T cells sorted from PBMCs, collected 5 days after the yellow fever booster vaccination. The source is a man between 18 and 35 years old who received the YFV17D yellow fever vaccine.

CDR3 coding DNA: TGCGCCAGCAGCCAAGACCTGAACTCTGGAAACACCATATATTTT. Protein: CASSQDLNSGNTIYF. J is TRBJ1-3 and V is TRBV4-1; D gene unclear. The CDR3 runs 15 residues. Germline V gene data show CDR1 as MGHRA and CDR2 as YSYEKL. V lost 0 bases and J 0 bases, leaving 6 bases between the germline ends.

This clonotype was counted a few times. The V call is TRBV9, the J call TRBJ2-3; tentatively, D is TRBD1 or TRBD2 (6 bases each). Germline CDR1 SGDLS, CDR2 YYNGEE. Trimming shortened V by 5 bases and J by 3 bases, and 13 bases separated the two germline ends. The CDR3 has 14 residues. This CDR3 reads CASSRGPRTDTQYF. CDR3 bases: TGTGCCAGCAGTCGGGGGCCCCGGACAGATACGCAGTATTTT. The full variable domain, in which reference TRBV9 and TRBJ2-3 provide the parts outside the CDR3, is DSGVTQTPKHLITATGQRVTLRCSPRSGDLSVYWYQQSLDQGLQFLIQYYNGEERAKGNILERFSAQQFPDLHSELNLSSLELGDSALYFCASSRGPRTDTQYFGPGTRLTVL.

The V and J genes are TRBV6-5 and TRBJ2-5, with unresolved D. With 2 bases removed from V and 4 bases from J, the gap between germline ends came to 14 bases. Germline V gene data show CDR1 as MNHEY and CDR2 as SVGAGI. This CDR3 is built from 15 residues. The CDR3, as DNA: TGTGCCAGCAGTTACACGGCCGTCCCGTCAGAGACCCAGTACTTC. Translating it yields CASSYTAVPSETQYF.

The chain is built from TRBV10-3 and TRBJ2-5; D possibly corresponds to TRBD2 (6 bases). Trimming removed 2 bases from V and 5 bases from J, with 6 bases in between. The CDR3 is 12 residues long. Looked up from germline, CDR1 is ENHRY and CDR2 is SYGVKD. Written as DNA, the CDR3 is TGTGCCATCAGTGAGCGGGGGGAGACCCAGTACTTC. This codes for CAISERGETQYF.

The sample holds a few counts of this clonotype. The V gene is TRBV7-2, the J gene TRBJ2-2; no firm D call. Germline-derived CDR1 and CDR2 are SGHTA and FQGNSA. V was trimmed by 1 base and J by 5 bases, leaving 8 bases between them. The CDR3 extends over 14 amino acids. CDR3 nucleotide sequence: TGTGCCAGCAGCTTAGTCGAGTGGACCGGGGAGCTGTTTTTT. Residues: CASSLVEWTGELFF.

Many counts were recorded for this clonotype. The V gene is TRBV7-2, the J gene TRBJ2-1; tentatively, D is TRBD1 or TRBD2 (5 bases each). Looked up from germline, CDR1 is SGHTA and CDR2 is FQGNSA. V lost 3 bases to trimming and J lost 7 bases, with 22 bases between them. This CDR3 contains 17 residues. The CDR3 reads CASSFAGNGPTGNEQFF. The CDR3 region has the DNA TGTGCCAGCAGCTTTGCAGGGAATGGCCCTACGGGGAATGAGCAGTTCTTC.

V and J are TRBV11-2 and TRBJ1-6, with D possibly matching TRBD1 (6 bases). CDR3 length: 14 residues. The V and J ends lost 1 base and 10 bases respectively, with 11 bases between them. Germline loops: CDR1 SGHAT, CDR2 FQNNGV. CDR3 sequence (DNA): TGTGCCAGCAGCTTAGCACAGGGCCGCTCACCCCTCCACTTT. Translating gives CASSLAQGRSPLHF.

This chain joins TRBV6-2 or TRBV6-3 and TRBJ2-7, with a weak D call TRBD2 (6 bases). The germline V gene has CDR1 MNHEY and CDR2 SVGEGT. CDR3 length: 17 residues. V was pared by 5 bases and J by 0 bases, with 20 bases between. CDR3 DNA: TGTGCCAGCAGTCCCACGGGGGTTCGAAGTGGCTCCTACGAGCAGTACTTC. It translates to CASSPTGVRSGSYEQYF.

This chain connects TRBV2 to TRBJ1-2, with D possibly matching TRBD1 (6 bases). The germline V gene has CDR1 SNHLY and CDR2 FYNNEI. The CDR3 runs 12 residues. V dropped 9 bases and J dropped 8 bases, with 16 bases sitting between them. The CDR3 here is CASEGGRKGYTF. The CDR3 DNA reads TGTGCCAGTGAGGGGGGGCGCAAAGGCTACACCTTC.

This clonotype was seen more than once but under ten times. The V and J genes are TRBV7-2 and TRBJ2-3; TRBD2 agrees at 15 bases. Trimming took 5 bases from V and 0 from J; bases not matched to a gene: 3. The CDR3 runs 17 residues. Germline V gene lookup returns CDR1 SGHTA and CDR2 FQGNSA. CDR3 sequence: CASSPGLAGGSTDTQYF. Here the CDR3 DNA reads TGTGCCAGCAGCCCGGGACTAGCGGGGGGTAGCACAGATACGCAGTATTTT.

This clonotype was seen only a few times. This chain connects TRBV12-3 or TRBV12-4 to TRBJ1-6; D gene ambiguous. The CDR3 totals 15 residues. V shed 7 bases and J shed 0 bases, with 10 bases lying between them. The CDR3 here is CASTNSYSYNSPLHF. CDR3 nucleotide sequence: TGTGCCAGCACTAACAGTTACTCCTATAATTCACCCCTCCACTTT.

This chain uses TRBV7-2 with TRBJ1-2; TRBD1 matches at 9 bases. This CDR3 contains 13 residues. Germline loops: CDR1 SGHTA, CDR2 FQGNSA. V lost 3 bases to trimming and J lost 7 bases; unmatched junction nucleotides: 3. The CDR3 DNA reads as TGTGCCAGCAGCTTGGGGACAGGGCGTGGCTACACCTTC. Amino acid sequence: CASSLGTGRGYTF.

This clonotype was seen a handful of times. This chain joins TRBV7-9 and TRBJ2-7; 8 bases align to TRBD1. The CDR3 is 15 amino acids. CDR1 and CDR2 (germline): SEHNR, FQNEAQ (reference sequence). J gave up 3 bases and V 2 bases, and 6 bases lay outside the gene matches. CDR3: CASSLQGASGYEQYV. As DNA, the CDR3 is TGTGCCAGCAGCTTACAGGGGGCCTCTGGCTACGAGCAGTACGTC.

This chain connects TRBV7-9 to TRBJ1-6; D is unclear. Trimming took off 3 bases at V and 9 bases at J, with 12 bases between the two ends. The CDR3 extends over 14 amino acids. CDR1 and CDR2 from the germline V gene are SEHNR and FQNEAQ (reference sequence). The CDR3 loop is CASSFTVPGSPLHF. The DNA for the CDR3 is TGTGCCAGCAGCTTTACAGTCCCCGGTTCACCCCTCCACTTT. The full variable domain, in which reference TRBV7-9 and TRBJ1-6 provide the parts outside the CDR3, is DTGVSQNPRHKITKRGQNVTFRCDPISEHNRLYWYRQTLGQGPEFLTYFQNEAQLEKSRLLSDRFSAERPKGSFSTLEIQRTEQGDSAMYLCASSFTVPGSPLHFGNGTRLTVT.

This clonotype appeared a few times. The chain carries TRBV6-5 and TRBJ1-6, with 10 bases fitting TRBD1. CDR1 MNHEY and CDR2 SVGAGI come from the germline V gene. The CDR3 is made up of 16 amino acids. V lost 1 base to trimming and J lost 7 bases; unmatched junction nucleotides: 4. The CDR3 loop reads CASSYLTGQGNSPLHF. CDR3 nucleotides: TGTGCCAGCAGTTACTTAACGGGACAGGGGAATTCACCCCTCCACTTT.

The chain carries TRBV2 and TRBJ2-5; D ambiguous. This CDR3 spans 13 amino acids. Germline CDR1 reads SNHLY; CDR2 reads FYNNEI. V was clipped by 7 bases and J by 3 bases, with 12 bases between them. CDR3 sequence reads: CASTRDGEETQYF. In DNA form, the CDR3 reads TGTGCCAGCACACGCGACGGAGAAGAGACCCAGTACTTC.

This clonotype showed up just a few times. The chain couples TRBV4-3 to TRBJ2-2; D remains unclear. The V gene lost 3 bases and the J gene lost 7 bases, with 12 bases spanning the gap. Germline values: CDR1 LGHNA, CDR2 YSLEER. The CDR3 sequence is 14 residues long. The DNA for the CDR3 is TGCGCCAGCAGCCAGTTAGGGCGCGGCGGGGAGCTGTTTTTT. Translation: CASSQLGRGGELFF.

This clonotype was counted between two and nine times. V usage is TRBV9 and J usage is TRBJ2-3; no clear D. V lost 4 bases, J lost 0 bases, and 6 bases lay in between. The CDR3 totals 13 residues. CDR1 is SGDLS and CDR2 is YYNGEE in the germline V gene. The DNA for the CDR3 is TGTGCCAGCAGCAAGTCTAGCACAGATACGCAGTATTTT. This translates into CASSKSSTDTQYF.

This clonotype was observed a handful of times. The chain couples TRBV4-3 to TRBJ2-2; D remains unclear. Deletions cut 0 bases from V and 13 bases from J, with 12 bases between. Germline CDR1 and CDR2: LGHNA and YSLEER. CDR3 size: 13 residues. In DNA, the CDR3 is TGCGCCAGCAGCCAAGAGTTAGCCGTAGGGCTGTTTTTT. It translates to CASSQELAVGLFF.